Presented here are 5 T cell receptor beta chains from one specimen sequenced in a study of tumor-infiltrating lymphocytes in primary liver carcinoma (dated by TCRdb to between 2016 and 2019). TRIzol reagent was used to extract blood RNA from unsorted whole blood, while the DNeasy Blood & Tissue kit provided the germline DNA. Sequenced using an Illumina HiSeq 2500. Using a constant-region primer and ProtoScript II reverse transcriptase, TCRbeta-specific cDNA was reverse-transcribed from around 500 ng total RNA. Three nested multiplex PCR rounds, following a slightly modified ARM-PCR procedure, were used to build the TCRbeta libraries. The first two PCR rounds used multiplex TRBV1-TRBV30 forward primers with a Cbeta reverse primer, each for roughly 10 cycles. Starting from the raw public reads, TCRdb applied fastp trimming at Q25, assembled clones with MiXCR and retained in-frame beta chains. Rows with one shared CDR3 protein collapse into an entry with the most common genes and DNA. This sample is represented by 330,000 or so distinct CDR3 sequences; 65% of them were singletons. 5.5% to 7% of the sample belongs to the ten largest clones.

The sample comprised peripheral blood. The origin of the receptors is a man aged 35 to 55 with primary liver carcinoma and hepatitis B virus infection.

About this clonotype itself: A much larger clone sits a single nucleotide away, making a read error possible. The chain carries TRBV6-2 or TRBV6-3 and TRBJ1-2, with TRBD1 as a possible D gene (6 bases). Trimming stripped 4 bases from V and 2 bases from J, with 14 bases between. The V gene's germline CDR1 is MNHEY and CDR2 SVGEGT. The CDR3 length is 15 residues. CDR3 region: CASSSQGQQNYGYTF. CDR3 nucleotides: TGTGCCAGCAGTTCCCAAGGACAGCAAAACTATGGCTACACCTTC.

Note on this clonotype: This may come from a read error, since a much larger clone is one base off. The chain has TRBV12-3 or TRBV12-4 and TRBJ2-7; 7 bases line up with TRBD1. Germline trimming cut 4 bases from V and 1 base from J; bases unmatched to any gene: 7. The CDR3 contains 15 residues. The CDR3 sequence is CASSSGQWASYEQYF. Written as DNA, the CDR3 is TGTGCCAGCAGTTCGGGACAGTGGGCGTCCTACGAGCAGTACTTC.

The chain combines TRBV6-5 with TRBJ2-1, with 10 bases aligning to TRBD1. Germline V gene lookup returns CDR1 MNHEY and CDR2 SVGAGI. Unmatched junction bases numbered 9, after V lost 5 bases and J lost 2 bases. The CDR3 length is 17 residues. DNA of the CDR3: TGTGCCAGCAGTCTAGACCTCGGGACAGGGGCCTACAATGAGCAGTTCTTC. It codes for CASSLDLGTGAYNEQFF.

This clonotype has a count of ten or more. V and J are TRBV11-2 and TRBJ2-7; 7 bases fit TRBD2. Trimming at V came to 1 base and at J to 6 bases, leaving 9 bases not matched to a gene. The CDR3 has 15 residues. CDR1 and CDR2 (germline): SGHAT, FQNNGV. The CDR3 loop reads CASSLAGQGGFEQYF. Written as DNA, the CDR3 is TGTGCCAGCAGCTTAGCGGGGCAGGGAGGGTTCGAGCAGTACTTC.

On this clonotype: The junction departs from the called germline gene at one end, perhaps through a read error. In nucleotides, the CDR3 is TGTGCCAGCAACTTAGATGGAGCCAACGAGCAATACTTC. It translates to CASNLDGANEQYF. This sequence joins TRBV11-1 and TRBJ2-7; no definite D call. Germline V lookup: CDR1 SGHAT, CDR2 FQDESV (reference sequence). This CDR3 is 13 amino acids long. Together with reference TRBV11-1 and TRBJ2-7, the CDR3 gives the full variable domain: EAEVAQSPRYKITEKSQAVAFWCDPISGHATLYWYRQILGQGPELLVQFQDESVVDDSQLPKDRFSAERLKGVDSTLKIQPAELGDSAMYLCASNLDGANEQYFGPGTRLTVT.